Given below is one T cell receptor beta chain in context. The antigen it binds to is not known. An end of the junction differs from the germline gene, which may be a read error. In total, roughly 710 healthy bone marrow donors made up the cohort. All cohort members were sampled while nominally healthy, although unrecorded immune exposures were likely present. The donor tested CMV seropositive and was one of the 289 seropositive cohort members. A peripheral blood sample was collected from each donor, and TCR beta sequencing was performed on peripheral blood mononuclear cells. The Qiagen DNeasy Blood Extraction Kit was used to extract genomic DNA from the blood cell samples. This sample stems from a study of cytomegalovirus exposure and HLA in healthy donors (dated 2017 in TCRdb). Regarding the study in general: An earlier analysis of roughly 500 of the donors reported 276 Gb of sequence data and around 120 million unique TCR beta sequences obtained from about 200 million T cells. An early release that covered about 600 HLA-typed donors contained around 300 gigabases of sequencing data and approximately 85 million unique TCR sequences. The genetic ancestry cluster associated with self-reported Caucasian donors included 81% of the roughly 400 genotyped donors. The study aimed to test whether signatures of past pathogen exposure could be identified by cataloging public T cell receptors. The study profiled the T cell repertoires of about 640 subjects by immunosequencing and related them to cytomegalovirus serostatus. In addition to the first cohort of 666 subjects, a separate validation cohort of approximately 120 different subjects was used. To predict cytomegalovirus infection status, the study combined high-throughput TCR immunosequencing, statistical association of individual TCRs with disease status, and machine learning. In a later analysis, previously published TCR beta repertoires from more than 500 donors were re-analyzed and high-resolution HLA genotyping was added so that TCR occurrence patterns could be studied. Rather than using new phenotypic data, the later analysis identified candidate immune exposures from TCR beta sequences and from how often those sequences occurred across donors. An earlier analysis of 450 to 750 of the donors used high-throughput TCR beta sequencing to judge whether each TCR beta V gene segment behaved as functional or pseudogenic. Donor age, sex, ethnicity and CMV serostatus were compiled together with the repertoire data. In a later genetic analysis, genome-wide SNP genotypes for about 60% of the 666 donors were used, and that subset was treated as a discovery cohort. Every discovery cohort repertoire had been produced on one sequencing platform. Both class I and class II loci were covered by HLA typing, at four-digit resolution. The number of donors typed differed by locus, with about 629-640 for A, B, C, DRB1 and DQB1, roughly 520 for DQA1, 600 to 610 for DPA1, and about 450 for DPB1. A few DR-DQ haplotypes were treated as single units for association and clustering because of strong linkage in the cohort. Across approximately 400 genotyped donors of the cohort, an average of about 240,000 unique TCR beta nucleotide sequences per donor were sequenced, and roughly 17% of those sequences were non-productive.

The investigation overall reported the following: In vitro tests confirmed that a few of the cytomegalovirus-associated TCR beta chains recognize cytomegalovirus antigens. A later analysis found that TCR association rates varied across HLA loci, with DRB1 alleles showing the most associated TCRs and HLA-C alleles the fewest. Because some donors lacked HLA typing at each locus, the association tests relied only on the typed subset. A further reported finding was that TCR beta sequences accurately predicted the HLA-A and HLA-B alleles for most subjects in the first cohort. A later analysis associated some 17,000 TCR beta sequences with specific HLA alleles at a false discovery rate of 0.05. The cohort was sequenced for TCR beta chains only, and without alpha or paired-chain data the features that could be detected were limited. A later genetic analysis associated a missense DCLRE1C variant with V-gene and J-gene trimming of TCR beta chains, and an independent cohort replicated the association. Correlated functional status among segregating V segments might be attributable to linkage disequilibrium, but an unknown experimental factor could not be ruled out. The study gave a list of 150 to 200 TCR beta chains associated with cytomegalovirus. Immune exposure information for the cohort was limited to CMV serostatus. In both the original and validation cohorts, the classifier was reported to diagnose cytomegalovirus status with high specificity and sensitivity. A cluster of highly shared sequence variants was judged likely to represent a technical artifact of the sequencing pipeline. In a later analysis, most CMV-associated TCR beta chains were found to appear HLA-restricted, with HLA associations seemingly driven largely by CMV exposure. Strong co-occurrence of HLA alleles, especially DR and DQ, made assigning TCR associations to individual alleles difficult. Broadly in line with IMGT annotations, most TCR beta V segments showed up in productive rearrangements about 87% or about 30% of the time in an earlier analysis of some 590 of the donors. Several of the top co-occurrence clusters appeared to be linked to parvovirus B19, influenza, CMV and Epstein-Barr virus, according to a later analysis. While some public TCRs were present in many individuals, most TCR sequences turned up only very rarely across donors. According to the authors, the approach could potentially be generalized to other disease states and immunological phenotypes. Some IMGT-functional V segments, including TRBV6-2 and TRBV6-3, could not be told apart with the 87-base-pair reads, so those segments were excluded. Compared with the roughly 700-donor mean, donors in an Asian-associated ancestry cluster had fewer N-insertions in productive TCRs, according to a later genetic analysis. In a later analysis, HLA-associated TCR beta chains showed more clonal expansion and lower generation probabilities than non-associated chains that were equally common. Presence/absence analyses assumed roughly uniform sequencing depth across donors, an assumption that may not hold. Over 15 rarely observed V segments, including chromosome 9 orphons, were excluded from the earlier analysis of about 600 of the donors because counts were too low.

The CDR1 and CDR2 encoded by the germline V gene are SQVTM and ANQGSEA. The CDR3 goes from the cysteine to the phenylalanine over 13 residues. The DNA shown is the 39-base CDR3, in frame from base 1. Library generation was performed with the immunoSEQ multiplex PCR assay. For the multiplex PCR, a mixture combining 60 forward primers for TCR Vbeta segments and 13 reverse primers for TCR Jbeta segments was used. Amplification of the CDR3 region of rearranged TCR beta genes was performed with a multiplex PCR assay on genomic DNA. The amplified TCR beta libraries were sequenced on the Illumina HiSeq System as 87-base-pair reads. In the paper's pipeline: A later analysis counted approximately 74 million unique TCR beta chains across the 666 repertoires, and 9 million to 14 million of these chains were shared by at least two donors. Raw reads were error-corrected and collapsed into unique sequences by a nearest-neighbor algorithm in which closely related sequences were merged to remove PCR and sequencing errors. Alignment of CDR3 sequences to IMGT reference sequences was used to assign V, D and J gene segments. For a sequence to be retained, a match of at least six nucleotides was required to both a V gene segment and a J gene segment. Rearrangements were classified as productive when the CDR3 lacked stop codons and remained in frame with V and J, and all other rearrangements were classified as non-productive. Following IMGT convention, CDR3 was defined as the stretch from the second conserved V-encoded cysteine up to the conserved J-encoded phenylalanine. Sequences without an unambiguous match to a single V gene segment were excluded from the earlier analysis of several hundred of the donors. An earlier analysis of about 600 of the donors called V segments functional above 56.7% productive rearrangements and segregating when the between-donor standard deviation exceeded 5%. A statistical classification framework was built for diagnosing cytomegalovirus status from the catalog of TCR beta chain sequences. V and J gene assignment, in a later analysis, came from comparing TCR nucleotide sequences with IMGT/GENE-DB human TR gene sequences. The TCRdist pipeline was used in a later analysis to assign CDR3 sequences and most-parsimonious VDJ recombination scenarios. In a later analysis, each TCR beta chain was defined by its CDR3 amino acid sequence together with its V-gene family, and reads without a unique V-gene family were excluded. To address suspected cross-contamination and a sequencing artifact, a later analysis removed around 600 highly shared, low-generation-probability nucleotide sequences. In a later analysis, a clonal expansion index was calculated for each public chain from normalized within-repertoire ranks of inferred template counts. A later analysis computed generation probabilities with a VDJ recombination model fitted to out-of-frame rearrangements, and checked the results against IGoR. In a later analysis, hypergeometric tests were used to score TCR-TCR, TCR-HLA and TCR-CMV co-occurrence, with a repertoire-size bias correction applied to TCR pairs. False discovery rates were estimated in a later analysis by permuting HLA or CMV assignments 20 times. In a later analysis, co-occurring TCRs were grouped with DBSCAN, and TCRdist sequence similarity was added when clustering was performed within HLA-allele-positive subsets. For co-occurrence clustering, repertoires with fewer than 30,000 or more than 120,000 public chains were excluded, along with five repertoires with anomalous nucleotide sharing. TCRdb limited this immuneACCESS table to in-frame rearrangements with V and J called. A share of clones is missing; checked studies link under half to unresolved V genes, and the rest is unexplained. The V and J calls and clone size come from that table; D and trimming were worked out from the DNA. The sample table holds 150,000 to 200,000 clones, of which 68% were seen once. Roughly 4.4% of the sample is held by the ten biggest clonotypes.

This clonotype originated in a woman between 18 and 30 years old in good health and CMV-seropositive. Recombination joined TRBV29-1 with TRBJ2-7, and TRBD2 may be the D gene, going by 6 matching bases. Sequenced material: PBMCs. The sequence in DNA is TGCAGCTTTGAGGGACTTGAAGAGACGAAGCAGTACTTC. This yields the protein CSFEGLEETKQYF.